This TCR beta chain was found in a study of shared clonotypes between healthy human individuals. Whole-study results and caveats: Despite large depth, sorted-subset datasets appeared incompletely sequenced. Among the subsets, naive ones generally showed larger estimated richness than memory ones. Donor clonotype sharing was expected to depend on sequencing depth.

This CDR3 region has 12 residues. V gave up 7 bases and J gave up 5 bases, with 11 bases separating them. Per the germline V gene, CDR1 is MDHEN and CDR2 is SYDVKM. Naive CD8 cells, CD45RO-negative and positively selected for CCR7, excluded terminally differentiated effector memory CD45RA+ cells. Sorted-subset replicate PCR reactions were performed with about 190 ng DNA, corresponding to 30,000 to 35,000 T cell genomes. The method was immunoSEQ multiplex PCR; TCRdb's version includes in-frame clones alone and lacks a portion of them. Of hundreds of thousands of clones listed, approximately 95% are singletons. A remark on this clone: No antigen is known for it.

The chain recombines TRBV28 with TRBJ1-1, with D possibly TRBD1 on 5 matching bases. Sequencing input: naive CD8+ T cells sorted from blood. The TCR sequence derives from a woman in her twenties or thirties in good health. The CDR3 spells CASIGRVTEAFF. CDR3 sequence (DNA): TGTGCCAGCATCGGCAGGGTGACTGAAGCTTTCTTT.